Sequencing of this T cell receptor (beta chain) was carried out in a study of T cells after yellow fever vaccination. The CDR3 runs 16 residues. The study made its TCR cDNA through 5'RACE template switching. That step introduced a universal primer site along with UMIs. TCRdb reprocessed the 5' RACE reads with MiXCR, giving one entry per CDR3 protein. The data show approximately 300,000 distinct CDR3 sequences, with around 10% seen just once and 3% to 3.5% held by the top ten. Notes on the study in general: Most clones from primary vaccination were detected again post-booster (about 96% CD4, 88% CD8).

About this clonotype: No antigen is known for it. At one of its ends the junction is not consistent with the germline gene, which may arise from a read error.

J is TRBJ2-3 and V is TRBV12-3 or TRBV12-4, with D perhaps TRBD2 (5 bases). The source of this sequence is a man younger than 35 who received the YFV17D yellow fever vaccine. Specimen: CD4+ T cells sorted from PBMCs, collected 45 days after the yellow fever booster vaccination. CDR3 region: CASGVGHGEITNTQYF. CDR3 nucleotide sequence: TGTGCCAGCGGGGTCGGTCATGGGGAGATCACAAATACGCAGTATTTT.